The 2 T cell receptor beta chains listed next were all sequenced from one sample in a study of CD8 T cells in ankylosing spondylitis. One entry per CDR3 protein, called by TCRdb with MiXCR from the 5' RACE reads. The sample has 50,000 to 65,000 distinct CDR3 sequences, about 7% seen once; the top ten hold about 8.1%. Sequencing was carried out using blood, either unsorted or a sorted T cell fraction (not recorded which). These receptors all come from a female donor with ankylosing spondylitis or in good health (not recorded which).

This clonotype was counted many times. The chain uses TRBV19 and TRBJ1-2; D call uncertain. Trimming removed 0 bases from V and 2 bases from J, with 10 bases in between. From germline, CDR1 is LNHDA and CDR2 SQIVND (reference sequence). This CDR3 has 15 residues. The CDR3, as DNA: TGTGCCAGTAGTATAGACGGCAACCCAAACTATGGCTACACCTTC. As protein: CASSIDGNPNYGYTF.

This clonotype was counted ten times or more. This sequence joins TRBV7-9 and TRBJ1-2, with D tentatively TRBD1 (5 bases). CDR1 and CDR2 from the germline V gene are SEHNR and FQNEAQ (reference sequence). The V end was cut by 4 bases, the J end by 2 bases, with 17 bases between. This CDR3 has 16 residues. Here the CDR3 reads CASSSPREPLNYGYTF. The CDR3 region has the DNA TGTGCCAGCAGCTCCCCCAGGGAACCTCTCAACTATGGCTACACCTTC. Together with reference TRBV7-9 and TRBJ1-2, the CDR3 gives the full variable domain: DTGVSQNPRHKITKRGQNVTFRCDPISEHNRLYWYRQTLGQGPEFLTYFQNEAQLEKSRLLSDRFSAERPKGSFSTLEIQRTEQGDSAMYLCASSSPREPLNYGYTFGSGTRLTVV.